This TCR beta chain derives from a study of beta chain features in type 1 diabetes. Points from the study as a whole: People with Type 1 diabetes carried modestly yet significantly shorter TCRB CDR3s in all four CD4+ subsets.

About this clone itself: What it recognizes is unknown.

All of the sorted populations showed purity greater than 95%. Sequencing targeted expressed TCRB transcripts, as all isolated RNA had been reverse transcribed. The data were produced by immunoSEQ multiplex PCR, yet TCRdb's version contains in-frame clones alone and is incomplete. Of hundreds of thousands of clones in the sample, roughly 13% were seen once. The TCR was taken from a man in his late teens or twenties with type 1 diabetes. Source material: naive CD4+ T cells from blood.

CDR3 sequence reads: CASSPHGSSTDTQYF. Here the CDR3 DNA reads TGTGCCAGCAGCCCTCATGGCAGCAGCACAGATACGCAGTATTTT. The chain employs TRBV9 and TRBJ2-3, with D unclear. This CDR3 is built from 15 residues. Germline-derived CDR1 and CDR2 are SGDLS and YYNGEE. Trimming cost V 4 bases and J 0 bases, with 12 bases left between them. The full variable domain, with the rest looked up from reference TRBV9 and TRBJ2-3, is DSGVTQTPKHLITATGQRVTLRCSPRSGDLSVYWYQQSLDQGLQFLIQYYNGEERAKGNILERFSAQQFPDLHSELNLSSLELGDSALYFCASSPHGSSTDTQYFGPGTRLTVL.